The source of this T cell receptor (beta chain) is a study of cytomegalovirus exposure and HLA in healthy donors. The data were produced by immunoSEQ multiplex PCR, yet TCRdb's version contains in-frame clones alone and is incomplete. Of around 180,000 clones listed, more than 80% are singletons. CDR3 length: 14 residues. V was pared by 4 bases and J by 7 bases, with 9 bases of the junction left unmatched. Germline CDR1 is SSHAT and CDR2 is FNYEAQ (reference sequence). The chain has TRBV7-7 and TRBJ2-5; TRBD1 matches at 7 bases. The receptor was isolated from a man aged 18 to 30 in good health and CMV-seropositive. Sequences were obtained from PBMCs. CDR3 sequence: CASSSLDRDGTQYF. CDR3 nucleotides: TGTGCCAGCAGCTCGCTAGACAGGGACGGGACCCAGTACTTC.